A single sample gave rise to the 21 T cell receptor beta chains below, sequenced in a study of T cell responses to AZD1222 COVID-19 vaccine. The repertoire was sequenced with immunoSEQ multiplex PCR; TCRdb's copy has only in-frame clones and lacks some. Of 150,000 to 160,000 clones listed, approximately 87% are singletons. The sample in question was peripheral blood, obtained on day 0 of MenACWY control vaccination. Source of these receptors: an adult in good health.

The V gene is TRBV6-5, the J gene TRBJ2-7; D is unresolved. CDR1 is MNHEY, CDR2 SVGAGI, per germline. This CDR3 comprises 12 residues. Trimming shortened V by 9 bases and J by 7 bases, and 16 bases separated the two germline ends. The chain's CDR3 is CASSGPFREQYV. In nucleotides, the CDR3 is TGTGCCAGTTCCGGGCCCTTTAGGGAGCAGTACGTC.

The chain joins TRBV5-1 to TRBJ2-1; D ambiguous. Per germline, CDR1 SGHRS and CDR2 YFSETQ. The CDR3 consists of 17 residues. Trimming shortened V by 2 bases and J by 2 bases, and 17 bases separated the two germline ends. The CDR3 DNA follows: TGCGCCAGCAGCTTTGGTTATGGCCCGGGCACCTACAATGAGCAGTTCTTC. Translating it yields CASSFGYGPGTYNEQFF. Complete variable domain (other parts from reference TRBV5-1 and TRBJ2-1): KAGVTQTPRYLIKTRGQQVTLSCSPISGHRSVSWYQQTPGQGLQFLFEYFSETQRNKGNFPGRFSGRQFSNSRSEMNVSTLELGDSALYLCASSFGYGPGTYNEQFFGPGTRLTVL.

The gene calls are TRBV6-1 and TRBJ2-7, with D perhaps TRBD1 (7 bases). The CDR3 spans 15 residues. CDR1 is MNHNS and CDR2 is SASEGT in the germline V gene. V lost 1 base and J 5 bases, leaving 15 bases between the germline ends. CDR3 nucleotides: TGTGCCAGCAGTGAAGGCTGGGCAGGGGGGAACGAGCAGTACGTC. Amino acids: CASSEGWAGGNEQYV.

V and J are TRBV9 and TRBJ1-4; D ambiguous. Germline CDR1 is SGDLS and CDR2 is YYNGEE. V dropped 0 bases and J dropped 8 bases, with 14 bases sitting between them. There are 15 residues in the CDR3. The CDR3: CASSVGPNKVEKLFF. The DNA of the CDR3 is TGTGCCAGCAGCGTAGGCCCCAATAAGGTCGAAAAACTGTTTTTT.

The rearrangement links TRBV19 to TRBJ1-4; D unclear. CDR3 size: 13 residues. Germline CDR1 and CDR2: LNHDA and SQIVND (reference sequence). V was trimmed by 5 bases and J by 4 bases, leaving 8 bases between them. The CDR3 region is CASSGPFNEKLFF. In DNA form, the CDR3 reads TGTGCCAGTAGTGGACCGTTTAATGAAAAACTGTTTTTT.

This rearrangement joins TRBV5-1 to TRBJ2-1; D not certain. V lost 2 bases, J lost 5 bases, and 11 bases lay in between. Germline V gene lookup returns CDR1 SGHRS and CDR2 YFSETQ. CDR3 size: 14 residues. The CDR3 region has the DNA TGCGCCAGCAGCTTAATGGTTGACAACAATGAGCAGTTCTTC. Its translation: CASSLMVDNNEQFF.

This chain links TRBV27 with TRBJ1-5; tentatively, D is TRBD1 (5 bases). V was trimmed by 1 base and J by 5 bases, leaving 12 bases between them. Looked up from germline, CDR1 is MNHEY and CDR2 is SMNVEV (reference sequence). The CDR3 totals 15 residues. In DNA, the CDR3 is TGTGCCAGCAGTTTATATAGGGGTTGGGATCAGCCCCAGCATTTT. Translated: CASSLYRGWDQPQHF.

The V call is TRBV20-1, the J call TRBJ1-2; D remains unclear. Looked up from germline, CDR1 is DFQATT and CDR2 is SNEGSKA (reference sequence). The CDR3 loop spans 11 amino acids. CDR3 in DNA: TGCAGCACACAGACGAACTATGGCTACACCTTC. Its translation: CSTQTNYGYTF.

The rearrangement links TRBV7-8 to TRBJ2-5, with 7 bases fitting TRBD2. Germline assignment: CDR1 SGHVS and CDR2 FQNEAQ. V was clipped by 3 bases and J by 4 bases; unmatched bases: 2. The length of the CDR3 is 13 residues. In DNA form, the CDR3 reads TGTGCCAGCAGCTTGGGGGGGTTAGAGACCCAGTACTTC. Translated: CASSLGGLETQYF.

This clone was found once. CDR3 amino acids: CASSEWTGGTGTEAFF. In DNA form, the CDR3 reads TGTGCCAGCAGCGAATGGACAGGGGGCACGGGCACTGAAGCTTTCTTT. The chain has TRBV9 and TRBJ1-1; TRBD1 agrees at 11 bases. The junction had 8 bases not matched to a gene; V was cut back by 3 bases and J by 4 bases. CDR3 length: 16 amino acids. Germline loops: CDR1 SGDLS, CDR2 YYNGEE.

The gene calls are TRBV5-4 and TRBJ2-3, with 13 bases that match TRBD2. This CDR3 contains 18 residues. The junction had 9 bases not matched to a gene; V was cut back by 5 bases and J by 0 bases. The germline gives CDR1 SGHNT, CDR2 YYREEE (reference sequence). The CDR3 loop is CASRGGLAGQSSTDTQYF. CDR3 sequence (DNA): TGTGCCAGCAGGGGGGGACTAGCGGGGCAATCTAGCACAGATACGCAGTATTTT.

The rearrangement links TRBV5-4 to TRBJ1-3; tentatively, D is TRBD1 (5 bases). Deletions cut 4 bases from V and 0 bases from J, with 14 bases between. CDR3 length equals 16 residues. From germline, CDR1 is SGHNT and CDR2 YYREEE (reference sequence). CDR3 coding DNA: TGTGCCAGCAGCCTGGCGGGGGAGCTCTCTGGAAACACCATATATTTT. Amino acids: CASSLAGELSGNTIYF.

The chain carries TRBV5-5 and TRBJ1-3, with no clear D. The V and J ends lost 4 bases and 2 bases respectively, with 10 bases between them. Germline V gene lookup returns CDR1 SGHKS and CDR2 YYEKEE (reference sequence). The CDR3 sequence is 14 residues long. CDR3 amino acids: CASSRPGTGNTIYF. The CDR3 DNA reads TGTGCCAGCAGCAGGCCGGGGACTGGAAACACCATATATTTT.

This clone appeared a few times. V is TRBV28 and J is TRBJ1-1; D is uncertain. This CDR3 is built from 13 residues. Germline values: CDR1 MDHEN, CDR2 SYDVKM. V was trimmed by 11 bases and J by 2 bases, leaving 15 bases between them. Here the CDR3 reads CAAKDATNTEAFF. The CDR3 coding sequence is TGTGCCGCAAAGGACGCTACTAACACTGAAGCTTTCTTT.

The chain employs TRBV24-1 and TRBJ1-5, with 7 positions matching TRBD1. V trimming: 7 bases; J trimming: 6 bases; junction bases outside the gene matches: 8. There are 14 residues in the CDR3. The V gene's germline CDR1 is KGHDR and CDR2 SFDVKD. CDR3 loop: CATRGEGAGQPQHF. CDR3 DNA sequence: TGTGCCACCAGGGGGGAGGGGGCTGGTCAGCCCCAGCATTTT.

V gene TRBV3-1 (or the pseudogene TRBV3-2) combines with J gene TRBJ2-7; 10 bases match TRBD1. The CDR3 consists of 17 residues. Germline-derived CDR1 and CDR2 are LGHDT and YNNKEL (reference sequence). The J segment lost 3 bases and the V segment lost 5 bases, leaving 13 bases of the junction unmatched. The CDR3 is CASSSGTGAIALYEQYF. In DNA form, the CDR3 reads TGTGCCAGCAGCTCCGGGACAGGGGCCATAGCCCTCTACGAGCAGTACTTC.

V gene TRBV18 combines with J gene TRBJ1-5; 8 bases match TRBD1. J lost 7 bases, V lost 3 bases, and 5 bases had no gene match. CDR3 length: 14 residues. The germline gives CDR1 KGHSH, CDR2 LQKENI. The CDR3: CASSPTGDRQPQHF. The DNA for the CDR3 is TGTGCCAGCTCACCCACAGGGGACAGGCAGCCCCAGCATTTT.

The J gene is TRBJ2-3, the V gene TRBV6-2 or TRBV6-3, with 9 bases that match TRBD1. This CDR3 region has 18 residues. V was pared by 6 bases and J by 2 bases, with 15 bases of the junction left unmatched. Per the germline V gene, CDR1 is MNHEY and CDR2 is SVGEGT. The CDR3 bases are TGTGCCAGCAGCCCTGACGTCCGGGACAGGGACATCACAGATACGCAGTATTTT. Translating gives CASSPDVRDRDITDTQYF.

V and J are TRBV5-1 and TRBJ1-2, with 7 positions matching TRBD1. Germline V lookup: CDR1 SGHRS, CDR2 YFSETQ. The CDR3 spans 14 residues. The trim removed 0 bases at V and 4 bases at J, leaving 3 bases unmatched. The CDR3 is CASSLEGTAYGYTF. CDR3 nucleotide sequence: TGCGCCAGCAGCTTGGAGGGGACAGCCTATGGCTACACCTTC. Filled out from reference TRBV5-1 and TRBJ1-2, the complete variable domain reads KAGVTQTPRYLIKTRGQQVTLSCSPISGHRSVSWYQQTPGQGLQFLFEYFSETQRNKGNFPGRFSGRQFSNSRSEMNVSTLELGDSALYLCASSLEGTAYGYTFGSGTRLTVV.

The CDR3 reads CATSGPGFPQYF. The DNA of the CDR3 is TGTGCCACCAGTGGTCCGGGGTTCCCCCAGTACTTC. V is TRBV24-1 and J is TRBJ2-5; possibly TRBD2 for D (5 bases). Germline values: CDR1 KGHDR, CDR2 SFDVKD. Trimming took 5 bases from V and 9 from J, leaving 12 bases between them. The CDR3 runs 12 residues.

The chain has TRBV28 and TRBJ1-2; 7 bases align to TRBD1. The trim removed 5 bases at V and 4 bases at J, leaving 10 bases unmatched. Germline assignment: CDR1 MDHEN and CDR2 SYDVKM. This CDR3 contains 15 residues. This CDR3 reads CASSTVRGPRYGYTF. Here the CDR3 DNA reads TGTGCCAGCAGTACCGTTAGGGGGCCGCGCTATGGCTACACCTTC.